Listed below are T cell receptor beta chains from one sample, sequenced in a study of siplizumab effects on memory and regulatory T cells. The assay was immunoSEQ multiplex PCR, and TCRdb's table has in-frame clones only and misses some. The repertoire holds about 94,000 clones, with 94% as singletons. Sequenced: non-Treg CD4+ T cells sorted from blood. These receptor sequences come from a human donor in good health. Each CDR3 is given with its conserved first and last residue. A D gene is named only where the DNA matches it firmly. Size is omitted from some rows. Given values are once, few, many or a class for expanded clones.

CDR3 DNA	CDR3 protein	J gene	V gene	D gene	clone size
TGTGCCAGCAGCTTGGTGGCTAGCGGGGGGGTAAGCTCCTACGAGCAGTACTTC	CASSLVASGGVSSYEQYF	TRBJ2-7	TRBV5-5	TRBD2	NA
TGTGCCACCAGCAGAGATCCGTCCGGGGGAACCTACGAGCAGTACTTC	CATSRDPSGGTYEQYF	TRBJ2-7	TRBV15	NA	NA
TGTGCCAGCAGCTTTTCAGGGGGCGGGCAGCCCCAGCATTTT	CASSFSGGGQPQHF	TRBJ1-5	TRBV7-9	TRBD1	NA
TGTGCCAGCAGGCTACCAGGGAAAGGAGCCTACGAGCAGTACTTC	CASRLPGKGAYEQYF	TRBJ2-7	TRBV6-6	NA	NA
TGTGCCAGCAGTATCACATGGGGGGAGGGCTACACCTTC	CASSITWGEGYTF	TRBJ1-2	TRBV6-1	NA	NA
TGTGCCAGCAGCTACCGGTCCCAAGAGACCCAGTACTTC	CASSYRSQETQYF	TRBJ2-5	TRBV5-4	NA	once
TGTGCCAGCAGCCAAATGGCCGGGGAGCTGTTTTTT	CASSQMAGELFF	TRBJ2-2	TRBV4-2	NA	NA
TGTGCCAGCAGCGTGATAGCGGGAGGGGGCACAGATACGCAGTATTTT	CASSVIAGGGTDTQYF	TRBJ2-3	TRBV7-9	TRBD2	NA
TGTGTCAGCAGTAAGACAGGGGCCCCTGGAAACACCATATATTTT	CVSSKTGAPGNTIYF	TRBJ1-3	TRBV6-1	TRBD1	NA
TGTGCCATCAGTGAGTCAGTTAGTATAGTCCATGAGCAGTTCTTC	CAISESVSIVHEQFF	TRBJ2-1	TRBV10-3	NA	NA
TGTGCCAGCAGTGGGGCGGGGGCCCAGTACTTC	CASSGAGAQYF	TRBJ2-5	TRBV2	TRBD2	NA
TGTGCCAGCAGCTCCGGACAGGCTATTAACACTGAAGCTTTCTTT	CASSSGQAINTEAFF	TRBJ1-1	TRBV13	TRBD1	NA
TGTGCCAGCAGCTTAGCAGGGTCTAGCGGGAGGACAGAGACCCAGTACTTC	CASSLAGSSGRTETQYF	TRBJ2-5	TRBV7-2	TRBD2	NA
TGTGCCAGTAGTATCTGGGGACAGGGATCAACTAATGAAAAACTGTTTTTT	CASSIWGQGSTNEKLFF	TRBJ1-4	TRBV19	TRBD1	NA
TGTGCCAGCTCCCCTCCACCCGGGACAGGGCTGGATGGCTACACCTTC	CASSPPPGTGLDGYTF	TRBJ1-2	TRBV5-4	TRBD1	NA
TGTGCCAGCAGCGGGGGGCCCTTTACGCAGTATTTT	CASSGGPFTQYF	TRBJ2-3	TRBV9	NA	NA
TGCGCCAGCAGCCAAGATGAACGGACAGGGCGATCACCCCTCCACTTT	CASSQDERTGRSPLHF	TRBJ1-6	TRBV4-1	TRBD1	NA
TGTGCCAGCAGCTTTCCAGGTCGGAACACCGGGGAGCTGTTTTTT	CASSFPGRNTGELFF	TRBJ2-2	TRBV5-4	NA	NA
TGCGCCAGCAGCTTCGGGGCCAGGGTGACCGGGGAGCTGTTTTTT	CASSFGARVTGELFF	TRBJ2-2	TRBV5-1	NA	NA
TGTGCCAGTAGTAACAGGGGGTATGGCTACACCTTC	CASSNRGYGYTF	TRBJ1-2	TRBV19	TRBD1	NA
TGTGCCAGCAGCCGGGACAGGGGGGCCCACGAGCAGTACTTC	CASSRDRGAHEQYF	TRBJ2-7	TRBV7-2	TRBD1	NA
TGTGCCATCAGTGGGGGTAGCGGGGGAGAGACCCAGTACTTC	CAISGGSGGETQYF	TRBJ2-5	TRBV10-3	TRBD2	NA
TGTGCCAGCAGCTTGGGATACCGAGGAGGTGAAAAACTGTTTTTT	CASSLGYRGGEKLFF	TRBJ1-4	TRBV5-4	NA	NA
TGCGCCAGCAGCCAAGATCCCCTCTCCTCCTATAATTCACCCCTCCACTTT	CASSQDPLSSYNSPLHF	TRBJ1-6	TRBV4-1	NA	NA
TGTGCCAGCAGTCGACTAGCGAGGGGGACCCAGTACTTC	CASSRLARGTQYF	TRBJ2-5	TRBV6-5	TRBD2	NA
TGTGCCAGCAGACAACAAGCACAGGGGTGGACCAATCAGCCCCAGCATTTT	CASRQQAQGWTNQPQHF	TRBJ1-5	TRBV27	TRBD1	NA
TGTGCCAGCAGTGTAAACAGGGTTGACACCATATATTTT	CASSVNRVDTIYF	TRBJ1-3	TRBV6-1	NA	NA
TGTGCCAGCAGTTACTCGGGGGGTGTCACAGATACGCAGTATTTT	CASSYSGGVTDTQYF	TRBJ2-3	TRBV6-5	NA	NA
TGTGCCAGCAGCGTGTCGACAGGAGCTAACTATGGCTACACCTTC	CASSVSTGANYGYTF	TRBJ1-2	TRBV11-3	NA	NA
TGTGCCAGCAGCTTACTTGATGAGCAGTTCTTC	CASSLLDEQFF	TRBJ2-1	TRBV7-9	NA	NA
TGTGCCAGCAGCGTCGGTGGCGGGGGGACCGTTAGCACAGATACGCAGTATTTT	CASSVGGGGTVSTDTQYF	TRBJ2-3	TRBV9	TRBD2	NA
TGTGCCAGCAGCTCTCCGGGACAGGGATCCTACGAGCAGTACTTC	CASSSPGQGSYEQYF	TRBJ2-7	TRBV25-1	TRBD1	once
TGTGCCAGCAGTTGGACAGTCTCCAACTATGGCTACACCTTC	CASSWTVSNYGYTF	TRBJ1-2	TRBV6-5	NA	NA
TGTGCCAGCAACGTCCAGGGGTTGGCGGGAGGCGAGCAGTACTTC	CASNVQGLAGGEQYF	TRBJ2-7	TRBV9	TRBD2	NA
TGTGCCAGCAGCGTAGGGGGGACAGATAATTCACCCCTCCACTTT	CASSVGGTDNSPLHF	TRBJ1-6	TRBV9	TRBD1	NA
TGTGCCAGCTCGCAGACCGTACAGGAAGCCCTTAATGAAAAACTGTTTTTT	CASSQTVQEALNEKLFF	TRBJ1-4	TRBV18	NA	NA
TGTGCCAGTAGTATATCTATCCAGCCCCAGCATTTT	CASSISIQPQHF	TRBJ1-5	TRBV19	NA	NA
TGTGCCAGCAGCACTGACAGGGGGAACACTGAAGCTTTCTTT	CASSTDRGNTEAFF	TRBJ1-1	TRBV5-4	TRBD1	NA
TGTGCCAGCAGTGAATTTAGGGTTGGGAACACTGAAGCTTTCTTT	CASSEFRVGNTEAFF	TRBJ1-1	TRBV6-1	NA	NA
TGTGCCAGCAGTGAAGGGGACAGGATCTACGAGCAGTACTTC	CASSEGDRIYEQYF	TRBJ2-7	TRBV6-1	TRBD1	NA
TGCGCCAGCAGCTTGGAAGCAGGGAGGACTGAAGCTTTCTTT	CASSLEAGRTEAFF	TRBJ1-1	TRBV5-1	NA	NA
TGTGCCAGCAGCACGCCGACAGGGTTCTCTGGAAACACCATATATTTT	CASSTPTGFSGNTIYF	TRBJ1-3	TRBV7-6	TRBD1	NA
TGTGCCAGCAGCGTAGTGAGTAACACCGGGGAGCTGTTTTTT	CASSVVSNTGELFF	TRBJ2-2	TRBV9	NA	NA
TGCGCCAGCAGCCAAGAGAGGTCTGGGGCCAACGTCCTGACTTTC	CASSQERSGANVLTF	TRBJ2-6	TRBV4-1	NA	NA
TGCGCCAGCAAAACCGACAGGGGGCGAATCACCGGGGAGCTGTTTTTT	CASKTDRGRITGELFF	TRBJ2-2	TRBV5-1	TRBD1	NA
TGTGCCACCAGCAGAGCCGCTAGCGGGTACAATGAGCAGTTCTTC	CATSRAASGYNEQFF	TRBJ2-1	TRBV15	TRBD2	NA